This T cell receptor (beta chain) was sequenced for a study of PD-1 blockade in classical Hodgkin lymphoma. Autologous stem cell transplantation was followed by relapse in every patient, and brentuximab vedotin exposure varied. Patients reached a best response of complete response, partial response or progressive disease. Only in-frame clones appear in the TCRdb table, and some are missing; sequencing was by immunoSEQ multiplex PCR. The sample has over 35,000 clones; about 79% are singletons. The germline gives CDR1 SGDLS, CDR2 YYNGEE. The CDR3 is 13 residues long. V was trimmed by 0 bases and J by 7 bases, leaving 10 bases between them.

The sequences come from peripheral blood mononuclear cells (PBMCs), collected at baseline. The chain joins TRBV9 to TRBJ1-2; tentatively, D is TRBD1 (5 bases). This TCR derives from a human donor with classical Hodgkin lymphoma. The CDR3 sequence is CASSVGGVGGYTF. The CDR3 nucleotides are TGTGCCAGCAGCGTAGGGGGGGTTGGTGGCTACACCTTC.